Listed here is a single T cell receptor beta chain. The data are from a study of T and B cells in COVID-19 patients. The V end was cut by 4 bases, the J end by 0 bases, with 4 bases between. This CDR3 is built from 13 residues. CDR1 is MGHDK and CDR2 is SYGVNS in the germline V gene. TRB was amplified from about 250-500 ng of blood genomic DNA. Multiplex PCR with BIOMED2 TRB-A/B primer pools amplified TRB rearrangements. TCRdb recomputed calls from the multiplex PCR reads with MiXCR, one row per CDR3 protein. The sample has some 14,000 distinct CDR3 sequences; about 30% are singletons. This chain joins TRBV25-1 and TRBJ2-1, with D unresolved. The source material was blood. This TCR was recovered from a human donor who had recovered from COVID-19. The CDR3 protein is CASSGSSYNEQFF. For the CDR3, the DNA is TGTGCCAGCAGTGGGAGCTCCTACAATGAGCAGTTCTTC.